A selection of T cell receptor beta chains follows, all from one sample in a study of T cells expressing NK-cell markers. TCRdb reprocessed the 5' RACE reads; each CDR3 protein has one entry and no DNA is given. The data include about 260,000 distinct CDR3 sequences; the top ten clones carry around 4.2%. Sequenced sample: blood T cells: a sorted CD56 or NKG2C T cell subset, CD4+ or CD8+ T cells, or bulk PBMC T cells (not recorded which). The receptors derive from a woman between 18 and 75 years old in good health. CDR3s include the opening cysteine and the closing phenylalanine or tryptophan.

J gene | V gene | CDR3 protein
TRBJ2-1 | TRBV24-1 | CATSDSRLAGAFVNEQFF
TRBJ2-1 | TRBV7-3 | CASSLGPSGREQFF
TRBJ1-5 | TRBV12-3/TRBV12-4 | CASSLDRGQGYDQPQHF
TRBJ1-2 | TRBV7-8 | CASSPKTGGYTF
TRBJ2-1 | TRBV5-1 | CASSALAQSYNEQFF
TRBJ2-7 | TRBV20-1 | CSARPGTRSYEQYF
TRBJ2-3 | TRBV7-7 | CASSRGTYGGNTQYF
TRBJ2-1 | TRBV2 | CASLASSYNEQFF
TRBJ2-1 | TRBV19 | CASSIDRGRVEQFF
TRBJ2-4 | TRBV28 | CASSSTSGTRYF
TRBJ2-4 | TRBV20-1 | CSALTGDAKNIQYF
TRBJ1-2 | TRBV5-1 | CASSLGGENYGYTF
TRBJ2-2 | TRBV5-4 | CASSLVPGELFF
TRBJ1-4 | TRBV20-1 | CSARSPATNEKLFF
TRBJ2-2 | TRBV5-1 | CASSSTGANTGELFF
TRBJ2-7 | TRBV20-1 | CSAHTGVSYEQYF
TRBJ2-3 | TRBV7-2 | CASSLQANTDTQYF
TRBJ1-1 | TRBV20-1 | CSARTGGATEAFF
TRBJ1-1 | TRBV4-3 | CASSQAGTSNTEAFF
TRBJ2-3 | TRBV5-1 | CASSLEGANTDTQYF
TRBJ2-1 | TRBV9 | CASSVGLNSYNEQFF
TRBJ1-5 | TRBV20-1 | CSADAGQLNQPQHF
TRBJ1-4 | TRBV15 | CATSRQGRDEKLFF
TRBJ2-1 | TRBV9 | CASSVAQFSSYNEQFF
TRBJ2-1 | TRBV5-1 | CASSINRVYNEQFF
TRBJ1-4 | TRBV6-5 | CASSYTGTGVEKLFF
TRBJ1-3 | TRBV11-2 | CASSVRDSLLSGNTIYF
TRBJ1-4 | TRBV9 | CASSATVSNEKLFF
TRBJ2-3 | TRBV27 | CASSFDRPSTDTQYF
TRBJ1-1 | TRBV5-1 | CASSLEGHTEAFF
TRBJ1-4 | TRBV20-1 | CSAPESNEKLFF
TRBJ2-2 | TRBV19 | CASSIAATGELFF
TRBJ2-5 | TRBV6-2/TRBV6-3 | CASSSTTGGDKTQYF
TRBJ2-3 | TRBV7-3 | CASSSLAGGYTDTQYF
TRBJ1-1 | TRBV7-2 | CASSYRTGAFF
TRBJ2-1 | TRBV6-5 | CASSYRRQFSNEQFF
TRBJ2-7 | TRBV9 | CASSPDSSYEQYF
TRBJ2-7 | TRBV20-1 | CSARVKHIEQYF
TRBJ1-1 | TRBV20-1 | CSAREGDRANTEAFF
TRBJ2-7 | TRBV29-1 | CSVEDRGREEQYF
TRBJ2-2 | TRBV20-1 | CSARGLNTGELFF
TRBJ2-2 | TRBV6-5 | CASSYERIPGELFF
TRBJ1-4 | TRBV20-1 | CSAPGGEKLFF
TRBJ2-7 | TRBV12-3/TRBV12-4 | CASSGVGDREYEQYF
TRBJ1-3 | TRBV29-1 | CSVGDRGPPSSGNTIYF
TRBJ2-5 | TRBV9 | CASSVGLAGGPVQETQYF
TRBJ2-1 | TRBV20-1 | CSSKGGGSYNEQFF
TRBJ2-2 | TRBV7-2 | CASSLAFRVTGELFF
TRBJ1-3 | TRBV27 | CASSYGHGNTIYF
TRBJ2-5 | TRBV29-1 | CSGRDRKTSAETQYF
TRBJ2-2 | TRBV12-3/TRBV12-4 | CASSNWDRGNTGELFF
TRBJ2-2 | TRBV14 | CASSQYTTGELFF
TRBJ2-1 | TRBV20-1 | CSARASGRGQFF
TRBJ2-1 | TRBV7-2 | CASSLRRGDEQFF
TRBJ2-1 | TRBV27 | CASSPGLVGDEQFF
TRBJ2-1 | TRBV7-3 | CASSLTGPYNEQFF
TRBJ2-3 | TRBV6-1 | CASGGQGRTSDTQYF
TRBJ1-2 | TRBV7-2 | CASSPGTALGYTF
TRBJ1-5 | TRBV27 | CASSLNPSGGAYQPQHF